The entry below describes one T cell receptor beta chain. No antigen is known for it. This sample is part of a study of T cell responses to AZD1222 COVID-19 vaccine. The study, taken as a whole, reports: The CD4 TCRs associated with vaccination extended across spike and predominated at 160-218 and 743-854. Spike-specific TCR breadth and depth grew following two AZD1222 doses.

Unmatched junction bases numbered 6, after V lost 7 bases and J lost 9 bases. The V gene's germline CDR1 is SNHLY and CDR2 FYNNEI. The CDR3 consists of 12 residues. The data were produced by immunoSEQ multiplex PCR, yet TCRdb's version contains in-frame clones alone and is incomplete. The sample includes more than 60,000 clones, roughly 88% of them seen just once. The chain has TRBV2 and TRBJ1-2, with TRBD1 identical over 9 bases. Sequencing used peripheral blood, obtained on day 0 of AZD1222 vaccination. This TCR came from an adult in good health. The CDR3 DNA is TGTGCCAGCATGAGGGACAGGGCTAGCTACACCTTC. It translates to CASMRDRASYTF.